The clone carrying this TCR beta chain has more than one count but fewer than ten. What it binds is unknown. The data were obtained in a study of blood T cells in healthy people across ages. Study-level background: Template switching picked up about one barcoded beta molecule for each two T cells. Study conclusions and caveats: Diversity of TCR beta per million T cells declined in a roughly linear way with age. When one million T cells were used, diversity estimates were thought to be underestimates.

A sample-barcoded 5' primer and a J-beta primer mix were used in a second PCR of roughly 6 to 11 cycles. The template-switch adaptor was a 5' adaptor with 12 random nucleotides. It tagged each cDNA molecule. Each CDR3 protein gets one entry after TCRdb re-called the 5' RACE reads with MiXCR. Of around 1,900,000 distinct CDR3 sequences in the sample, about 39% were seen once. The CDR3 extends over 15 amino acids. In germline, CDR1 is DFQATT, CDR2 SNEGSKA (reference sequence). V was clipped by 3 bases and J by 5 bases; unmatched bases: 11. This clonotype was sampled from a human donor in good health. Sequencing input: blood. The genes are TRBV20-1 and TRBJ2-7; TRBD1 matches 9 bases. CDR3 sequence (DNA): TGCAGTGCTAGCGAACCGGGACAGGGAGCCCACGAGCAGTACTTC. Translation: CSASEPGQGAHEQYF.